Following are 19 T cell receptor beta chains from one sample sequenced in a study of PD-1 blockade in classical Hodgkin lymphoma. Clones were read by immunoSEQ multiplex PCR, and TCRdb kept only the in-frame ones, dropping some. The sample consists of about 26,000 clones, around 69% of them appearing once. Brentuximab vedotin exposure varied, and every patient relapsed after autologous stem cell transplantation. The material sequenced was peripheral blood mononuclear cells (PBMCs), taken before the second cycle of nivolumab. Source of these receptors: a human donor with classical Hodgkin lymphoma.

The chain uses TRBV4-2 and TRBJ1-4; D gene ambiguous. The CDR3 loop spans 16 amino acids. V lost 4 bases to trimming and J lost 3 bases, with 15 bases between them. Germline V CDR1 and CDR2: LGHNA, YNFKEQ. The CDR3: CASSRGEGTANEKLFF. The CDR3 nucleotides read TGTGCCAGCAGCCGGGGTGAGGGAACAGCTAATGAAAAACTGTTTTTT.

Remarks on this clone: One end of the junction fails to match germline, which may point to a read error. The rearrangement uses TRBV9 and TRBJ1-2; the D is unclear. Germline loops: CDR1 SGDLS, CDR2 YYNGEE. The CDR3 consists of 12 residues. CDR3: CASSVVGGQPSF. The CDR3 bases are TGTGCCAGCAGCGTAGTAGGAGGGCAACCCTCCTTC.

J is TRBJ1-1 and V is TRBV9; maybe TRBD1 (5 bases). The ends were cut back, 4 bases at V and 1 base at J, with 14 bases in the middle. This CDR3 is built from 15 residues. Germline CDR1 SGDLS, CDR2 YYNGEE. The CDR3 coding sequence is TGTGCCAGCAGCACCCCGGGGGGGAAGAACACTGAAGCTTTCTTT. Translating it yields CASSTPGGKNTEAFF.

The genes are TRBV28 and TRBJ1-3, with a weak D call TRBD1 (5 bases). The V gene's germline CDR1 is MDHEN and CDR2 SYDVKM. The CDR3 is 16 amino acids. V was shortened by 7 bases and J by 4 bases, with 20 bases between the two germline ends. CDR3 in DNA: TGTGCCAGCAACCGCGGCGGGTACGGGGCCGGAAACACCATATATTTT. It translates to CASNRGGYGAGNTIYF.

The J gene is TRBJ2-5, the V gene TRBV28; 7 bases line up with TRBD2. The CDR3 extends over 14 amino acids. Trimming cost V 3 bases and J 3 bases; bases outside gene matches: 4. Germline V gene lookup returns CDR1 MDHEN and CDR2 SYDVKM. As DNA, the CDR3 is TGTGCCAGCAGTTTGGGGGGGAGCGAAGAGACCCAGTACTTC. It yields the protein CASSLGGSEETQYF.

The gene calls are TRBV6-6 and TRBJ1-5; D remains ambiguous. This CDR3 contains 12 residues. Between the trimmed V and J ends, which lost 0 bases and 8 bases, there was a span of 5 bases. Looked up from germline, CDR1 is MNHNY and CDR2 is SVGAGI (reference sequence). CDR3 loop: CASSYSGKPQHF. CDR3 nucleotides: TGTGCCAGCAGTTACTCGGGGAAGCCCCAGCATTTT.

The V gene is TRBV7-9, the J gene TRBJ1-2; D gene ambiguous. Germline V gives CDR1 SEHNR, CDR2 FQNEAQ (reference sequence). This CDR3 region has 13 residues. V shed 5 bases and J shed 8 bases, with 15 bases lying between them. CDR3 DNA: TGTGCCAGCAGCGAGAGATTAGGAGGCGGCTACACCTTC. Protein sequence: CASSERLGGGYTF.

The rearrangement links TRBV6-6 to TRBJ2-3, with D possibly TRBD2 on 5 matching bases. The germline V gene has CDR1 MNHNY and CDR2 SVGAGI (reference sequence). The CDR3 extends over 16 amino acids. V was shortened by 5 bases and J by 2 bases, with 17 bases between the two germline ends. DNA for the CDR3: TGTGCCAGCAGTCGACGGGATGGGGATCCCACAGATACGCAGTATTTT. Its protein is CASSRRDGDPTDTQYF.

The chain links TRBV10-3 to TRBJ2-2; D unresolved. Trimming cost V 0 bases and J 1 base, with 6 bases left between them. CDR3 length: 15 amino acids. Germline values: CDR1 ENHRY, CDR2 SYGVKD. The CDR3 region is CAISESTVNTGELFF. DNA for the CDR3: TGTGCCATCAGTGAGTCCACGGTGAACACCGGGGAGCTGTTTTTT.

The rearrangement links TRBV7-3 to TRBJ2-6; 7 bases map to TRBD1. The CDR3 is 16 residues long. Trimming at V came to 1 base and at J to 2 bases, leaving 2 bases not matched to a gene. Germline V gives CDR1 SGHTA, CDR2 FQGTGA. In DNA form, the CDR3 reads TGTGCCAGCAGCTTAAGGACAGGCCCTGGGGCCAACGTCCTGACTTTC. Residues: CASSLRTGPGANVLTF.

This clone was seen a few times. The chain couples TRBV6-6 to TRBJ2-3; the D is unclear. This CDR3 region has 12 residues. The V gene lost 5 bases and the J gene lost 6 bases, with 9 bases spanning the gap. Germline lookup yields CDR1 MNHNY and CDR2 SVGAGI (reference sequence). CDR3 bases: TGTGCCAGCAGTGCCGAGGTGGATACGCAGTATTTT. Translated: CASSAEVDTQYF.

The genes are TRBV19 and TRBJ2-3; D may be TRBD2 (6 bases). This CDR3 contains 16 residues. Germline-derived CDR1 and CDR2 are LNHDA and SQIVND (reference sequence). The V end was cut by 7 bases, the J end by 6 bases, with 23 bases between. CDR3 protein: CASNGASSGLGDTQYF. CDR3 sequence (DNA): TGTGCCAGTAACGGAGCGAGTAGCGGATTAGGGGATACGCAGTATTTT.

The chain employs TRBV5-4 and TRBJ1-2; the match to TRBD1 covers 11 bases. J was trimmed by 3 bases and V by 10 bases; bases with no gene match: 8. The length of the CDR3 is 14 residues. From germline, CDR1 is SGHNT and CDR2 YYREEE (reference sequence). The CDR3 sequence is CAGTRDRGYYGYTF. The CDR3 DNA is TGTGCCGGCACTAGGGACAGGGGGTACTATGGCTACACCTTC.

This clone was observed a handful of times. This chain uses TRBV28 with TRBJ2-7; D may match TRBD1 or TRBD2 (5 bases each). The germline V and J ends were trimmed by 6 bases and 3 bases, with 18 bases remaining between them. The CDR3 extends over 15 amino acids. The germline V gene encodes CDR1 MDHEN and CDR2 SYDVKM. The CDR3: CASSPNTVGRYEQYF. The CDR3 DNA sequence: TGTGCCAGCAGCCCAAATACGGTGGGACGCTACGAGCAGTACTTC.

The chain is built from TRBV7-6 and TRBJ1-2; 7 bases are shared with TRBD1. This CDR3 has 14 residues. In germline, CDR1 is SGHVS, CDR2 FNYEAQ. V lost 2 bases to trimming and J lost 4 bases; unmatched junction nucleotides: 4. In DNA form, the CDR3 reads TGTGCCAGCAGCTTAACCGGGACAGCCTATGGCTACACCTTC. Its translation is CASSLTGTAYGYTF.

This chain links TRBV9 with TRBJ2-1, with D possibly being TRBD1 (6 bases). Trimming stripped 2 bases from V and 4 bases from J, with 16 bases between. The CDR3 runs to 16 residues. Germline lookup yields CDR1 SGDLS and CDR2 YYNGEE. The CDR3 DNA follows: TGTGCCAGCAGCGTTGGAAGACAGGTCCAGTACAATGAGCAGTTCTTC. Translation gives CASSVGRQVQYNEQFF.

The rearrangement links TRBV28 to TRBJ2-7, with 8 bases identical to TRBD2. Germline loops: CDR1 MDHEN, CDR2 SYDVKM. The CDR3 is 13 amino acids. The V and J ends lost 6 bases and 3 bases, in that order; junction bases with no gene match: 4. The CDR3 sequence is CASRLSGSYEQYF. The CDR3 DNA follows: TGTGCCAGCAGATTAAGCGGGAGCTACGAGCAGTACTTC.

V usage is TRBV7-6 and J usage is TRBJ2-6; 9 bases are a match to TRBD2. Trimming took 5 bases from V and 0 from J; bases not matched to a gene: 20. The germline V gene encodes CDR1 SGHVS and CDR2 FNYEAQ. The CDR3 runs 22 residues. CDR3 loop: CASSAKAGGTPSIFSGANVLTF. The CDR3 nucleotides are TGTGCCAGCAGCGCCAAAGCGGGAGGTACCCCCAGTATCTTCTCTGGGGCCAACGTCCTGACTTTC.

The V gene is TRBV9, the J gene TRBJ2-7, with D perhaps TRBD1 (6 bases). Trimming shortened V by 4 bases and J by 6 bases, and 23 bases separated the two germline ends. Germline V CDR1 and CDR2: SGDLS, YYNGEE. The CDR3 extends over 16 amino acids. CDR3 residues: CASSRGGRDGPGEQYF. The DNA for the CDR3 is TGTGCCAGCAGCCGAGGGGGAAGGGATGGCCCGGGCGAGCAGTACTTC.